This TCR beta chain stems from a study of blood T cell repertoires in COVID-19. This CDR3 has 15 residues. V shed 5 bases and J shed 2 bases, with 15 bases lying between them. CDR1 is LNHNV and CDR2 is YYDKDF in the germline V gene (reference sequence). Clinical history reported by participants formed the basis on which cohorts were assigned. The assay was immunoSEQ multiplex PCR, and TCRdb's table has in-frame clones only and misses some. The table lists fewer than 400,000 clones, 80% to 90% of them singletons, with less than 2.5% in the top ten. The TCR originated in a man aged 25 to 40 who had recovered from COVID-19. Sequencing used PBMCs or T cells enriched from blood (not recorded which). V and J are TRBV15 and TRBJ1-2; a weak D match, TRBD1 (6 bases). CDR3 protein: CATSGRRGQNYGYTF. The DNA of the CDR3 is TGTGCCACCAGCGGCCGCAGGGGTCAAAACTATGGCTACACCTTC.